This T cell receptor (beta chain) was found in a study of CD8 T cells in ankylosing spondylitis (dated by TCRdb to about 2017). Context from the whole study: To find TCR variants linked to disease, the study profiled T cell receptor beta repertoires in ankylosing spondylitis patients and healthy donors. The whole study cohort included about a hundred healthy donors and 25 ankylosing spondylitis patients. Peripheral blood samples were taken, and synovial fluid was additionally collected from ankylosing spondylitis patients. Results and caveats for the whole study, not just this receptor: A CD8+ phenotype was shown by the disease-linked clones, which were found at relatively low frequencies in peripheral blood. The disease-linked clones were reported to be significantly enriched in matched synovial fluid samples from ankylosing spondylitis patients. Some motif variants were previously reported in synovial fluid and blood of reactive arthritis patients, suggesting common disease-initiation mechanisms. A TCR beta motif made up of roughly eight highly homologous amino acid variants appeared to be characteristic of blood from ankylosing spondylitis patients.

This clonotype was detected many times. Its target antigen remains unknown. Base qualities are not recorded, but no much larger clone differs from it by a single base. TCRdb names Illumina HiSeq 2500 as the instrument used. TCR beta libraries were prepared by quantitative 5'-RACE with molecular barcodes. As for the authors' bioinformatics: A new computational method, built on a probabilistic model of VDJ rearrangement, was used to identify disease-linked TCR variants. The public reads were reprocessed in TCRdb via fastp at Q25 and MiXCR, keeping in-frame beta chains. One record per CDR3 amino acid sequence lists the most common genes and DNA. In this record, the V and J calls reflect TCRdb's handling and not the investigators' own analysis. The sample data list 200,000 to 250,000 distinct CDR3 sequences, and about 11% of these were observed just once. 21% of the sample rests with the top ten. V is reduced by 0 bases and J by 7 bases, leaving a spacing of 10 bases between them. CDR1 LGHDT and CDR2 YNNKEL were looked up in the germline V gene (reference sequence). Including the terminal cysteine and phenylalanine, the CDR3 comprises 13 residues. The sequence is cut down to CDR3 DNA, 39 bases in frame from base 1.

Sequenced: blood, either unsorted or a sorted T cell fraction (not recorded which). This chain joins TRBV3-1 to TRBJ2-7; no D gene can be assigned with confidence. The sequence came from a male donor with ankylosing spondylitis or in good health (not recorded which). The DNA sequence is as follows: TGTGCCAGCAGCCAAGATTGGGCTGGGGAGCAGTACTTC. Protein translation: CASSQDWAGEQYF.